The rows below give T cell receptor beta chains drawn from one sample of a study of blood T cell dynamics during melanoma immunotherapy. TCRdb keeps only in-frame clones here, not all; method: immunoSEQ multiplex PCR. The sample yields 25,000 to 35,000 clones, roughly 83% seen once. The sequenced sample was blood, obtained from a patient treated with checkpoint blockade. The origin of the receptors is a human donor with melanoma. CDR3s include the opening cysteine and the closing phenylalanine or tryptophan. The D gene is left open where the match is weak. Clone size is not always given. Where it is, it says once, few, many or a class for expanded clones.

CDR3 protein,CDR3 DNA,CDR3 length,V gene,J gene,clone size,D gene
CASSPRQGRLLNPNQPQHF,TGTGCCAGCAGCCCCCGACAGGGCCGACTTCTAAACCCCAATCAGCCCCAGCATTTT,19,TRBV28,TRBJ1-5,medium-sized,TRBD1
CAISDPMGSYEQYF,TGTGCCATCAGTGACCCAATGGGCTCCTACGAGCAGTACTTC,14,TRBV10-3,TRBJ2-7,NA,NA
CASSLDTGRNEQFF,TGTGCCAGCAGCTTAGATACAGGGAGGAATGAGCAGTTCTTC,14,TRBV7-8,TRBJ2-1,NA,NA
CASSQEGYEQYF,TGTGCCAGCAGCCAAGAGGGATACGAGCAGTACTTC,12,TRBV5-5,TRBJ2-7,NA,NA
CASSLAVAGPHGELFF,TGTGCCAGCAGCTTAGCGGTAGCGGGGCCACACGGGGAGCTGTTTTTT,16,TRBV7-2,TRBJ2-2,NA,TRBD2
CASAAVGYTDTQYF,TGTGCCAGCGCCGCGGTTGGGTACACAGATACGCAGTATTTT,14,TRBV6-5,TRBJ2-3,once,NA
CASSLEGYGYTF,TGTGCCAGCAGCTTAGAAGGCTATGGCTACACCTTC,12,TRBV7-6,TRBJ1-2,NA,NA
CASAPFSGGSYEQYF,TGTGCCAGCGCCCCCTTTTCAGGGGGCTCCTACGAGCAGTACTTC,15,TRBV28,TRBJ2-7,few,TRBD1
CASSSIGQVYEQYF,TGTGCCAGCAGTTCAATCGGACAGGTCTACGAGCAGTACTTC,14,TRBV25-1,TRBJ2-7,NA,TRBD1
CASSLDSTAQETQYF,TGTGCTAGCAGCTTAGACTCGACAGCCCAAGAGACCCAGTACTTC,15,TRBV7-7,TRBJ2-5,NA,NA
CASSDGVQPQHF,TGTGCCAGCAGCGATGGTGTGCAGCCCCAGCATTTT,12,TRBV7-9,TRBJ1-5,medium-sized,NA
CASSLSRNYEQYF,TGTGCCAGCAGTTTAAGCCGTAACTACGAGCAGTACTTC,13,TRBV27,TRBJ2-7,NA,NA
CATSRDLENTIYF,TGTGCCACCAGCAGAGATCTTGAAAACACCATATATTTT,13,TRBV15,TRBJ1-3,NA,NA
CSGLTILETQYF,TGCAGCGGTCTGACTATCCTGGAGACCCAGTACTTC,12,TRBV29-1,TRBJ2-5,NA,NA
CASSKWDGTNTEAFF,TGTGCCAGCAGTAAATGGGACGGCACGAACACTGAAGCTTTCTTT,15,TRBV6-5,TRBJ1-1,NA,NA
CASRLGQGDSPLHF,TGTGCCAGCAGATTAGGACAGGGGGACTCACCCCTCCACTTT,14,TRBV27,TRBJ1-6,NA,TRBD1
CASSLSPELGEQFF,TGTGCCAGCAGCTTAAGTCCCGAGTTAGGAGAGCAGTTCTTC,14,TRBV7-6,TRBJ2-1,NA,NA
CASSPLGGNYGYTF,TGTGCCAGCAGTCCCCTCGGGGGGAACTATGGCTACACCTTC,14,TRBV6-5,TRBJ1-2,NA,NA
CASSAGDFNYEQYF,TGTGCCAGTAGTGCGGGAGATTTTAACTACGAGCAGTACTTC,14,TRBV19,TRBJ2-7,NA,TRBD2
CASARSGGAHSYNEQFF,TGTGCCAGCGCTAGAAGCGGGGGGGCCCACTCCTACAATGAGCAGTTCTTC,17,TRBV7-9,TRBJ2-1,NA,TRBD2
CACRQGSNEQYF,TGTGCCTGCAGACAGGGGAGCAACGAGCAGTACTTC,12,TRBV2,TRBJ2-7,NA,TRBD1
CASSSGVLGVGELFF,TGTGCCAGCAGCTCCGGGGTCCTGGGGGTCGGGGAGCTGTTTTTT,15,TRBV7-2,TRBJ2-2,NA,NA
CASSRTSGTDTQYF,TGTGCCAGCAGTCGGACTAGCGGCACAGATACGCAGTATTTT,14,TRBV5-8,TRBJ2-3,NA,TRBD2
CASSQDIRVRGGYTF,TGCGCCAGCAGCCAAGATATCAGGGTACGAGGCGGCTACACCTTC,15,TRBV4-1,TRBJ1-2,NA,NA
CASSVDLNTEAFF,TGCGCCAGCAGCGTTGACCTAAACACTGAAGCTTTCTTT,13,TRBV5-1,TRBJ1-1,NA,NA
CASSLYIGDTQYF,TGTGCCAGCAGCCTTTATATAGGAGATACGCAGTATTTT,13,TRBV5-6,TRBJ2-3,NA,NA
CASSQSGISPYNEQFF,TGTGCCAGCAGCCAATCGGGGATTTCCCCCTACAATGAGCAGTTCTTC,16,TRBV9,TRBJ2-1,NA,NA
CASSSGGSSYNEQFF,TGTGCCAGCAGTTCCGGGGGGAGCTCCTACAATGAGCAGTTCTTC,15,TRBV6-5,TRBJ2-1,once,TRBD2
CANRVAGGKTGELFF,TGCGCCAACCGAGTCGCAGGGGGAAAAACCGGGGAGCTGTTTTTT,15,TRBV10-1,TRBJ2-2,NA,TRBD1
CASSLSLRDSYTF,TGTGCCAGTAGTCTGTCCCTCCGCGATTCTTACACCTTC,13,TRBV19,TRBJ1-2,NA,NA
CASSQGHTGAQSGANVLTF,TGCGCCAGCAGCCAAGGGCACACAGGGGCCCAGTCTGGGGCCAACGTCCTGACTTTC,19,TRBV4-1,TRBJ2-6,NA,TRBD1
CASSLYWTADGYTF,TGCGCCAGCAGCTTATACTGGACGGCGGATGGCTACACCTTC,14,TRBV5-1,TRBJ1-2,NA,NA
CASSPLRRKSSYEQYF,TGTGCCAGCAGCCCCCTGCGGCGGAAGAGCTCCTACGAGCAGTACTTC,16,TRBV11-2,TRBJ2-7,NA,NA
CATSRDRASYGYTF,TGTGCCACCAGCAGAGATCGGGCAAGCTATGGCTACACCTTC,14,TRBV15,TRBJ1-2,NA,NA
CASSLARTVRQNGYTF,TGTGCCAGCAGCTTGGCCAGGACAGTTAGGCAAAATGGCTACACCTTC,16,TRBV5-4,TRBJ1-2,NA,NA
CASSASQGAVMNTEAFF,TGTGCCAGCAGCGCATCCCAGGGGGCAGTGATGAACACTGAAGCTTTCTTT,17,TRBV9,TRBJ1-1,NA,TRBD1
CASSLVVHHTQYF,TGTGCCAGCAGCTTAGTAGTTCACCATACGCAGTATTTT,13,TRBV7-8,TRBJ2-3,NA,NA
CASSFTVSNQPQHF,TGCGCCAGCAGCTTTACAGTTAGCAATCAGCCCCAGCATTTT,14,TRBV5-1,TRBJ1-5,once,NA
CASSSSTGGSYEQYF,TGCGCCAGCAGCTCATCGACAGGGGGCTCCTACGAGCAGTACTTC,15,TRBV4-1,TRBJ2-7,once,TRBD1
CASSLSDHRDGYTF,TGTGCCAGCAGTCTGTCGGACCATAGGGATGGCTACACCTTC,14,TRBV28,TRBJ1-2,NA,NA